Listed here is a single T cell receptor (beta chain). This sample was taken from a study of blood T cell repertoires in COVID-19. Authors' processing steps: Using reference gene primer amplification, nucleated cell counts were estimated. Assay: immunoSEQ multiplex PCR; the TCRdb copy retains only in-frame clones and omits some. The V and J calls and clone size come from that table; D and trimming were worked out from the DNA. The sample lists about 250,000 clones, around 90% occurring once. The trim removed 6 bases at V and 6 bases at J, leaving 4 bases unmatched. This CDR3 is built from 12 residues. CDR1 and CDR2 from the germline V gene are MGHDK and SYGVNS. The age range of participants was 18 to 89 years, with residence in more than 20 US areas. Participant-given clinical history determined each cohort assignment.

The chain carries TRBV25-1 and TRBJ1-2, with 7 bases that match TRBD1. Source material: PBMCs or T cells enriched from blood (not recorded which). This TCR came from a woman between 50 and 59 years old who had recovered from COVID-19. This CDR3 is CASSEQGHGYTF. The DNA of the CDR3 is TGTGCCAGCAGCGAACAGGGGCATGGCTACACCTTC.